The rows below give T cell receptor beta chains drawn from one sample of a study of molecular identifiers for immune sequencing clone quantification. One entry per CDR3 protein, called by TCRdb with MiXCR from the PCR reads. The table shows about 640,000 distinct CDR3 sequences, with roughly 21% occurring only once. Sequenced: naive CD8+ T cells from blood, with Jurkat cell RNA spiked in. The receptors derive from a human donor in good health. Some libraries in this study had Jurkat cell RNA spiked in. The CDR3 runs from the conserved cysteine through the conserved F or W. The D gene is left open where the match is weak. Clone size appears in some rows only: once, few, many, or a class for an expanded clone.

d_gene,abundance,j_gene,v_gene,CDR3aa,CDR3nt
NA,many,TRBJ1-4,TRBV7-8,CASSPISGHNEKLFF,TGTGCCAGCAGTCCCATCAGTGGACATAATGAAAAACTGTTTTTT
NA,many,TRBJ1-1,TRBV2,CASSERDMTNTEAFF,TGTGCCAGCAGTGAACGGGACATGACGAACACTGAAGCTTTCTTT
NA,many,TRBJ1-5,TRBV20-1,CSARDQLSQPQHF,TGCAGTGCTAGAGATCAACTAAGTCAGCCCCAGCATTTT
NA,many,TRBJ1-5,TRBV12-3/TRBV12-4,CASSSLGPRVNQPQHF,TGTGCCAGCAGCTCCCTGGGGCCCAGGGTCAATCAGCCCCAGCATTTT
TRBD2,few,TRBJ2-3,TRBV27,CASSSIVVAGADTQYF,TGTGCCAGCAGTTCTATCGTGGTAGCGGGAGCAGATACGCAGTATTTT
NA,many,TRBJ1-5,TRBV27,CASSPAGDFDQPQHF,TGTGCCAGCAGTCCCGCGGGGGACTTCGATCAGCCCCAGCATTTT
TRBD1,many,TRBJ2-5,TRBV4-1,CASSQDGSAGGFGTQYF,TGCGCCAGCAGCCAAGATGGTTCGGCAGGGGGTTTTGGGACCCAGTACTTC
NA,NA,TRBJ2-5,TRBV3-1,CASSQDKEASNTMGFFEETQYF,TGTGCCAGCAGCCAAGACAAAGAGGCTAGTAACACTATGGGCTTCTTTGAAGAGACCCAGTACTTC
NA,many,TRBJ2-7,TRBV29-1,CSVEDPGSSYEQYF,TGCAGCGTTGAAGATCCGGGGAGCTCCTACGAGCAGTACTTC
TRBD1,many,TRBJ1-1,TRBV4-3,CASSQDRGIPTEAFF,TGCGCCAGCAGCCAAGACAGGGGGATTCCCACTGAAGCTTTCTTT
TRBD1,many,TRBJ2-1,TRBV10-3,CAISVAGTANEQFF,TGTGCCATCAGCGTGGCCGGGACAGCCAATGAGCAGTTCTTC
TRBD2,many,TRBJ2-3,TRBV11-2,CASSLGTSGDAQYF,TGTGCCAGCAGCTTGGGGACTAGCGGGGATGCGCAGTATTTT
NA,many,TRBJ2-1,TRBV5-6,CASSPGAREQFF,TGTGCCAGCAGCCCGGGGGCGCGTGAGCAGTTCTTC
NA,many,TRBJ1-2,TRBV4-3,CASSQDYGVDYGYTF,TGCGCCAGCAGCCAAGATTACGGGGTAGACTATGGCTACACCTTC
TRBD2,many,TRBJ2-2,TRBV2,CASTVAGETGELFF,TGTGCCAGCACGGTAGCGGGAGAGACCGGGGAGCTGTTTTTT
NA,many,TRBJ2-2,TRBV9,CASSVWPGSGELFF,TGTGCCAGCAGCGTTTGGCCAGGGTCCGGGGAGCTGTTTTTT
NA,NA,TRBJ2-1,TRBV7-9,CASSLLVGGNEQFF,TGTGCCAGCAGCTTATTAGTGGGGGGTAATGAGCAGTTCTTC
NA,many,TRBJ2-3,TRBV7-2,CASSLVASASTDTQYF,TGTGCCAGCAGCTTAGTGGCTAGCGCTAGCACAGATACGCAGTATTTT
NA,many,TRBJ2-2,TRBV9,CASSVVGTGELFF,TGTGCCAGCAGCGTAGTTGGCACCGGGGAGCTGTTTTTT
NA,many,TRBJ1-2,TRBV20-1,CYDPYGYTF,TGCTACGATCCCTATGGCTACACCTTC
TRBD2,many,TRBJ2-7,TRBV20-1,CSARVPGTSGIYEQYF,TGCAGTGCTAGAGTCCCTGGGACTAGCGGGATCTACGAGCAGTACTTC
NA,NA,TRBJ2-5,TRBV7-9,CASSSNRGELQEIQYF,TGTGCCAGCAGCTCCAACCGCGGGGAGTTACAAGAGATCCAGTACTTC
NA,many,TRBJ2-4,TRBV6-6,CASSYGENIQYF,TGTGCCAGCAGTTACGGGGAAAACATTCAGTACTTC
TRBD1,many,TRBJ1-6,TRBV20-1,CSAREVGTGRGNSPLHF,TGCAGTGCTAGAGAGGTCGGGACAGGGCGAGGGAATTCACCCCTCCACTTT
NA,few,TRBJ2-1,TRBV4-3,CASRLGRQDGNEQFF,TGCGCCAGCAGACTAGGTAGACAGGACGGCAATGAGCAGTTCTTC
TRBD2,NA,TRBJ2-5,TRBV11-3,CASSLDRALAGNQETQYF,TGTGCCAGCAGCTTAGATCGAGCACTAGCGGGAAACCAAGAGACCCAGTACTTC
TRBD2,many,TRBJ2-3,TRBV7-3,CASSLSATEGGSSTDTQYF,TGTGCCAGCAGCTTAAGCGCCACTGAGGGCGGGAGTAGCACAGATACGCAGTATTTT
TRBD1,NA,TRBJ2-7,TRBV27,CARSLTGTGSYEQYF,TGTGCCCGCAGTCTCACCGGGACAGGTTCCTACGAGCAGTACTTC
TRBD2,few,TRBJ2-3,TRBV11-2,CASSLSGSGVFATQYF,TGTGCCAGCAGCTTATCAGGTAGCGGGGTTTTTGCTACGCAGTATTTT
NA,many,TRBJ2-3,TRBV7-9,CASHSRGAASTDTQYF,TGTGCCAGTCACTCCCGGGGGGCCGCGAGTACAGATACGCAGTATTTT
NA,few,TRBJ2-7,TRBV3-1,CASSQGTATSSYEQYF,TGTGCCAGCAGCCAAGGCACAGCCACGAGCTCCTACGAGCAGTACTTC
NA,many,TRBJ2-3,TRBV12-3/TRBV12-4,CASSSYQGDTQYF,TGTGCCAGCAGTTCTTACCAGGGAGATACGCAGTATTTT
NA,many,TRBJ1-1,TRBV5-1,CASSFGGGKTEAFF,TGCGCCAGCAGCTTTGGAGGGGGAAAGACTGAAGCTTTCTTT
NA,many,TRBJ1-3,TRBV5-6,CASSLEIATSGNTIYF,TGTGCCAGCAGCTTGGAAATAGCCACCTCTGGAAACACCATATATTTT
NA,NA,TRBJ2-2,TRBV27,CASSFTGFRELFF,TGTGCCAGCAGTTTCACAGGGTTCCGGGAGCTGTTTTTT
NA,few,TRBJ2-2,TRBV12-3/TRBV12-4,CASSWGWGELFF,TGTGCCAGCAGTTGGGGTTGGGGGGAGCTGTTTTTT
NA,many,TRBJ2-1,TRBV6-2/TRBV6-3,CASSYSMTGENEQFF,TGTGCCAGCAGTTACTCGATGACGGGAGAAAATGAGCAGTTCTTC
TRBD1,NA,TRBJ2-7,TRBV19,CASSIGGQGLLFHEQYF,TGTGCCAGTAGTATCGGGGGACAGGGTCTACTTTTCCACGAGCAGTACTTC